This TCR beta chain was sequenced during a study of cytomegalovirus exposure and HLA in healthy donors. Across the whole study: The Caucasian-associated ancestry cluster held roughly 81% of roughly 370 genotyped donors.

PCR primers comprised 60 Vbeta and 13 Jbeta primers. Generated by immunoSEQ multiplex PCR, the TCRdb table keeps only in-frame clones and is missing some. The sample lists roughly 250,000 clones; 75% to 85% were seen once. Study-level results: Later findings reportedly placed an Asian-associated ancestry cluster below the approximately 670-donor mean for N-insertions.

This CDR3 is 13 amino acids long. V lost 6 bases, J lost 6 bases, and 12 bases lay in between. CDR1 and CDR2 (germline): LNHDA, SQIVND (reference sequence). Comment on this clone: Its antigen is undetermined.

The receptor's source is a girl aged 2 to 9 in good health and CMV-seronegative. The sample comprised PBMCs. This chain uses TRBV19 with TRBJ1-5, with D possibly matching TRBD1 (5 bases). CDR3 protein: CASRGQGGQPQHF. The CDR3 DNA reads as TGTGCCAGTAGGGGGCAGGGAGGTCAGCCCCAGCATTTT.